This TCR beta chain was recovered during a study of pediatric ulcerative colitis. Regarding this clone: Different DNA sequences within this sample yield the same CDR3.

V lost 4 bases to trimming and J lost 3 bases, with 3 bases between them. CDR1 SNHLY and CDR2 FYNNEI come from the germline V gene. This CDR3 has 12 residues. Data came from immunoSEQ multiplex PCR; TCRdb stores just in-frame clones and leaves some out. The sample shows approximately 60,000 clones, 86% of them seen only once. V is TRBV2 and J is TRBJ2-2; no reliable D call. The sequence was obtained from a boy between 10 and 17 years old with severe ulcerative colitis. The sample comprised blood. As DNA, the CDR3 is TGTGCCAGCAGTGGCTACACCGGGGAGCTGTTTTTT. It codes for CASSGYTGELFF.